This TCR beta chain is drawn from a study of shared clonotypes between healthy human individuals. Trimming cost V 3 bases and J 2 bases, with 12 bases left between them. Germline CDR1 SGHRS, CDR2 YFSETQ. The CDR3 covers 15 residues. As regards this clone: As yet, its antigen is unknown.

Study results and caveats: Generally, naive subsets (rather than memory subsets) showed larger estimated richness. Of the naive CD4 clonotypes, approximately 5% were shared across a handful of donors.

The input for sorted-subset replicate PCRs was roughly 180 ng DNA, 25,000 to 35,000 T cell genomes. Method: immunoSEQ multiplex PCR; TCRdb's copy keeps in-frame clones and lacks some. Here the sample spans some 2,000,000 clones, 90% to 95% being singletons. V gene TRBV5-1 combines with J gene TRBJ1-5; D is possibly TRBD1 (6 bases). This receptor was taken from a young man in good health. Sequencing was performed on naive CD4+ T cells sorted from blood. Subset denoted: CD45RA+ positively selected. CDR3 region: CASSSTGGGNQPQHF. The CDR3 DNA follows: TGCGCCAGCAGCTCGACAGGAGGCGGCAATCAGCCCCAGCATTTT.